The 28 T cell receptor beta chains given below trace back to one sample, sequenced in a study of cytomegalovirus exposure and HLA in healthy donors (TCRdb year 2017). The method behind the library was the immunoSEQ multiplex PCR assay. Entries here come from immuneACCESS through TCRdb and include only in-frame sequences with V and J called. Some clones fail to appear in such tables; in the studies checked, an unresolved V gene covers under half of the shortfall, and the cause of the remainder is unknown. Present in this sample are 170,000 or so clones, 80% to 85% of which were seen just once. The ten biggest clones cover 2.5% to 3.5% of the sample. The specimen was PBMCs. The receptor source for this set is a woman aged 18-29 years in good health and CMV-seropositive.

The chain has TRBV7-2 and TRBJ1-2; D is uncertain. V dropped 2 bases and J dropped 6 bases, with 13 bases sitting between them. The length of the CDR3 is 14 residues. Germline loops: CDR1 SGHTA, CDR2 FQGNSA. The CDR3 DNA reads TGTGCCAGCAGCTTAACATCCCTCCCGCATGGCTACACCTTC. It yields the protein CASSLTSLPHGYTF. The complete variable domain, with remaining parts taken from reference TRBV7-2 and TRBJ1-2, reads GAGVSQSPSNKVTEKGKDVELRCDPISGHTALYWYRQSLGQGLEFLIYFQGNSAPDKSGLPSDRFSAERTGGSVSTLTIQRTQQEDSAVYLCASSLTSLPHGYTFGSGTRLTVV.

The V and J genes are TRBV4-2 and TRBJ2-3; 7 bases align to TRBD2. The CDR3 is 16 amino acids. Per germline, CDR1 LGHNA and CDR2 YNFKEQ. J was trimmed by 1 base and V by 4 bases; bases with no gene match: 8. DNA of the CDR3: TGTGCCAGCAGCCGGTCGGCGGGGGAGCGCACAGATACGCAGTATTTT. As protein: CASSRSAGERTDTQYF.

CDR3 bases: TGTGCCAGTAGTACCCCGCTGGGGCAGGGGAGCCACGAGCAGTACTTC. It encodes CASSTPLGQGSHEQYF. The rearrangement joins TRBV19 to TRBJ2-7; D is perhaps TRBD1 (6 bases). This CDR3 comprises 16 residues. Germline V CDR1 and CDR2: LNHDA, SQIVND (reference sequence). V was cut by 4 bases and J by 5 bases, with 21 bases left in between.

The DNA for the CDR3 is TGTGCCAGTACCAGACGTGGGGGGGAGGAGTACGAGCAGTACTTC. Translation: CASTRRGGEEYEQYF. The rearrangement links TRBV19 to TRBJ2-7; 7 nucleotides line up with TRBD2. The V and J ends lost 7 bases and 4 bases, in that order; junction bases with no gene match: 13. The CDR3 totals 15 residues. Germline CDR1 LNHDA, CDR2 SQIVND (reference sequence). Full variable domain (remainder filled in from reference TRBV19 and TRBJ2-7): DGGITQSPKYLFRKEGQNVTLSCEQNLNHDAMYWYRQDPGQGLRLIYYSQIVNDFQKGDIAEGYSVSREKKESFPLTVTSAQKNPTAFYLCASTRRGGEEYEQYFGPGTRLTVT.

The V gene is TRBV29-1, the J gene TRBJ1-2, with D perhaps TRBD1 (5 bases). The CDR3 length is 14 residues. Trimming took off 2 bases at V and 8 bases at J, with 18 bases between the two ends. CDR1 and CDR2 (germline): SQVTM, ANQGSEA. In DNA, the CDR3 is TGCAGCGTTGAATTGCAGGGAAAGGAAGGGGGCTACACCTTC. Protein sequence: CSVELQGKEGGYTF. Variable domain in full (rest from reference TRBV29-1 and TRBJ1-2): SAVISQKPSRDICQRGTSLTIQCQVDSQVTMMFWYRQQPGQSLTLIATANQGSEATYESGFVIDKFPISRPNLTFSTLTVSNMSPEDSSIYLCSVELQGKEGGYTFGSGTRLTVV.

V and J are TRBV11-2 and TRBJ2-1; D is unresolved. With 2 bases removed from V and 8 bases from J, the gap between germline ends came to 7 bases. This CDR3 comprises 12 residues. CDR1 and CDR2 from the germline V gene are SGHAT and FQNNGV. DNA for the CDR3: TGTGCCAGCAGCTTATTGGAGTATGAGCAGTTCTTC. Translated: CASSLLEYEQFF.

The V and J genes are TRBV15 and TRBJ2-7; 14 nucleotides align to TRBD2. Unmatched junction bases numbered 11, after V lost 0 bases and J lost 4 bases. Germline V gene data show CDR1 as LNHNV and CDR2 as YYDKDF (reference sequence). CDR3 length: 19 amino acids. The CDR3 loop reads CATSRDHPRTSGGYYEQYF. The CDR3, as DNA: TGTGCCACCAGCAGAGACCATCCCCGGACTAGCGGGGGGTATTACGAGCAGTACTTC.

V usage is TRBV7-9 and J usage is TRBJ1-1; perhaps TRBD1 as D (5 bases). This CDR3 has 11 amino acids. Germline V CDR1 and CDR2: SEHNR, FQNEAQ (reference sequence). The V end lost 7 bases, the J end lost 6 bases, and 9 bases lay between the germline ends. CDR3 region: CASMVQAEAFF. CDR3 DNA: TGTGCCAGCATGGTACAGGCTGAAGCTTTCTTT.

The genes are TRBV9 and TRBJ2-2; the D gene is possibly TRBD1 (5 bases). The V gene's germline CDR1 is SGDLS and CDR2 YYNGEE. With 3 bases removed from V and 9 bases from J, the gap between germline ends came to 15 bases. The CDR3 extends over 14 amino acids. The CDR3 region is CASSAPTGPRELFF. CDR3 DNA sequence: TGTGCCAGCAGCGCCCCCACAGGCCCTAGGGAGCTGTTTTTT.

The V gene is TRBV15, the J gene TRBJ1-2; D is uncertain. The CDR3 loop spans 13 amino acids. V lost 6 bases to trimming and J lost 2 bases, with 10 bases between them. CDR1 LNHNV and CDR2 YYDKDF come from the germline V gene (reference sequence). The CDR3 bases are TGTGCCACCAGGGCAGATCCCAACTATGGCTACACCTTC. Encoded protein: CATRADPNYGYTF.

This clone was observed a few times. The rearrangement joins TRBV2 to TRBJ2-7, with a tentative D call TRBD2 (5 bases). With 8 bases removed from V and 3 bases from J, the gap between germline ends came to 11 bases. This CDR3 contains 12 residues. Germline CDR1 SNHLY, CDR2 FYNNEI. The CDR3 DNA is TGTGCCAGCTGTCAAGGGAGCTACGAGCAGTACTTC. It specifies CASCQGSYEQYF.

CDR3 in DNA: TGTGCCACTAGATCGGACAGCGATAGCAATCAGCCCCAGCATTTT. Translating it yields CATRSDSDSNQPQHF. The rearrangement joins TRBV7-8 to TRBJ1-5; D perhaps matches TRBD1 (6 bases). CDR3 length: 15 amino acids. Trimming cost V 10 bases and J 0 bases, with 16 bases left between them. From germline, CDR1 is SGHVS and CDR2 FQNEAQ.

V and J are TRBV5-1 and TRBJ1-2; 8 positions agree with TRBD1. The CDR3 has 14 amino acids. The V gene end was trimmed by 2 bases and the J gene end by 6 bases; junction bases not matched to a gene: 6. CDR1 is SGHRS and CDR2 is YFSETQ in the germline V gene. The CDR3 reads CASSFQGAIDGYTF. Written as DNA, the CDR3 is TGCGCCAGCAGCTTCCAGGGGGCGATCGATGGCTACACCTTC.

This clone has only a few counts. The chain uses TRBV5-1 and TRBJ2-7, with D possibly being TRBD1 (5 bases). In germline, CDR1 is SGHRS, CDR2 YFSETQ. Deletions cut 0 bases from V and 4 bases from J, with 8 bases between. This CDR3 spans 13 amino acids. The CDR3 spells CASSLEGRYEQYF. The DNA for the CDR3 is TGCGCCAGCAGCTTGGAGGGGCGGTACGAGCAGTACTTC. Complete variable domain (other parts from reference TRBV5-1 and TRBJ2-7): KAGVTQTPRYLIKTRGQQVTLSCSPISGHRSVSWYQQTPGQGLQFLFEYFSETQRNKGNFPGRFSGRQFSNSRSEMNVSTLELGDSALYLCASSLEGRYEQYFGPGTRLTVT.

The chain joins TRBV5-4 to TRBJ2-2; no clear D. V shed 0 bases and J shed 4 bases, with 10 bases lying between them. Per the germline V gene, CDR1 is SGHNT and CDR2 is YYREEE (reference sequence). The CDR3 sequence is 15 residues long. Written as DNA, the CDR3 is TGTGCCAGCAGCTTGGGAGGCAGTCCCACCGGGGAGCTGTTTTTT. Amino acids: CASSLGGSPTGELFF.

The chain combines TRBV6-6 with TRBJ1-5; 7 bases map to TRBD1. This CDR3 is built from 15 residues. With V trimmed by 5 bases and J by 3 bases, 7 bases remained unmatched. CDR1 and CDR2 (germline): MNHNY, SVGAGI (reference sequence). The CDR3 DNA follows: TGTGCCAGCAGTACCCGGGACAGAGCCAATCAGCCCCAGCATTTT. Residues: CASSTRDRANQPQHF.

The genes are TRBV7-2 and TRBJ2-7, with TRBD1 identical over 9 bases. From germline, CDR1 is SGHTA and CDR2 FQGNSA. The CDR3 totals 15 residues. V dropped 1 base and J dropped 3; count of bases not matched to a gene: 4. The CDR3 reads CASSLDRTGVYEQYF. CDR3 bases: TGTGCCAGCAGCTTAGATAGGACAGGGGTCTACGAGCAGTACTTC.

A note on this clone: Sequence at one end of the junction differs from germline and may be a read error. The V and J genes are TRBV28 and TRBJ2-7, with 7 nucleotides matching TRBD1. CDR3 length: 11 residues. CDR1 is MDHEN, CDR2 SYDVKM, per germline. In DNA, the CDR3 is TGTGCCAGCAAACAGGGACAGCTGAATTTATTC. Encoded protein: CASKQGQLNLF. Complete variable domain (other parts from reference TRBV28 and TRBJ2-7): DVKVTQSSRYLVKRTGEKVFLECVQDMDHENMFWYRQDPGLGLRLIYFSYDVKMKEKGDIPEGYSVSREKKERFSLILESASTNQTSMYLCASKQGQLNLFGPGTRLTVT.

The V call is TRBV9, the J call TRBJ2-2; D ambiguous. This CDR3 spans 17 amino acids. Germline CDR1 and CDR2: SGDLS and YYNGEE. The germline V and J ends were trimmed by 3 bases and 4 bases, with 19 bases remaining between them. CDR3 amino acids: CASSERPQRGSTGELFF. The CDR3, as DNA: TGTGCCAGCAGCGAACGACCCCAGCGTGGTAGCACCGGGGAGCTGTTTTTT.

This chain links TRBV9 with TRBJ2-1; 11 positions match TRBD2. With V trimmed by 0 bases and J by 10 bases, 9 bases remained unmatched. This CDR3 has 16 residues. CDR1 SGDLS and CDR2 YYNGEE come from the germline V gene. The CDR3 sequence is CASSVVHSGGATEQFF. CDR3 nucleotides: TGTGCCAGCAGCGTAGTTCATAGCGGGGGGGCTACAGAGCAGTTCTTC.

CDR3 region: CSVGGGGGTGELFF. The CDR3 DNA is TGCAGCGTTGGGGGGGGAGGGGGCACCGGGGAGCTGTTTTTT. The gene calls are TRBV29-1 and TRBJ2-2; the D gene is possibly TRBD2 (7 bases). The germline CDR1 and CDR2 sequences are SQVTM and ANQGSEA. The ends were cut back, 4 bases at V and 4 bases at J, with 13 bases in the middle. The CDR3 has 14 amino acids.

V gene TRBV11-3 combines with J gene TRBJ1-1; D gene uncertain. V was pared by 5 bases and J by 6 bases, with 19 bases between. CDR1 is SGHNT and CDR2 is YENEEA in the germline V gene. The CDR3 totals 15 residues. The CDR3 nucleotides are TGTGCCAGCAGCACCCACCGAGGACCGAGGGCTGAAGCTTTCTTT. Its translation: CASSTHRGPRAEAFF.

This clone has more than one count but fewer than ten. V gene TRBV4-3 combines with J gene TRBJ1-2, with D unresolved. Trimming shortened V by 4 bases and J by 8 bases, and 20 bases separated the two germline ends. Germline CDR1 and CDR2: LGHNA and YSLEER. The CDR3 is 15 residues long. This CDR3 is CASSPGRETLMGYTF. Written as DNA, the CDR3 is TGCGCCAGCAGCCCAGGAAGGGAGACCCTTATGGGCTACACCTTC.

This clone was seen only once. The rearrangement links TRBV6-5 to TRBJ1-4; D might be TRBD1 (6 bases). CDR1 is MNHEY, CDR2 SVGAGI, per germline. Trimming took 2 bases from V and 8 from J, leaving 9 bases between them. CDR3 length equals 13 residues. This CDR3 reads CASSYRQEEKLFF. DNA of the CDR3: TGTGCCAGCAGTTACCGACAGGAAGAAAAACTGTTTTTT.

V gene TRBV5-4 combines with J gene TRBJ2-5; D remains ambiguous. Trimming took 2 bases from V and 0 from J, leaving 11 bases between them. CDR3 length: 15 amino acids. Germline values: CDR1 SGHNT, CDR2 YYREEE (reference sequence). In DNA form, the CDR3 reads TGTGCCAGCAGCTTCGGTTTTCTAAACCAAGAGACCCAGTACTTC. This translates into CASSFGFLNQETQYF. Supplemented by reference TRBV5-4 and TRBJ2-5, the full variable domain reads ETGVTQSPTHLIKTRGQQVTLRCSSQSGHNTVSWYQQALGQGPQFIFQYYREEENGRGNFPPRFSGLQFPNYSSELNVNALELDDSALYLCASSFGFLNQETQYFGPGTRLLVL.

This clone was counted between two and nine times. The chain has TRBV9 and TRBJ1-6; TRBD1 is a possible D gene (6 bases). Germline CDR1 is SGDLS and CDR2 is YYNGEE. This CDR3 has 16 amino acids. Between the trimmed V and J ends, which lost 3 bases and 7 bases, there was a span of 17 bases. CDR3 coding DNA: TGTGCCAGCAGCGCTGGGGGGGGACAATTAAATTCACCCCTCCACTTT. It yields the protein CASSAGGGQLNSPLHF.

Here the CDR3 DNA reads TGCAGCGTTGAAGGGACAGAGAGGTACCAAGAGACCCAGTACTTC. Residues: CSVEGTERYQETQYF. V is TRBV29-1 and J is TRBJ2-5; a possible D gene is TRBD1 (6 bases). Per the germline V gene, CDR1 is SQVTM and CDR2 is ANQGSEA. The CDR3 loop spans 15 amino acids. Trimming cost V 1 base and J 0 bases, with 12 bases left between them.

The rearrangement links TRBV11-3 to TRBJ2-7; 10 bases map to TRBD1. Per the germline V gene, CDR1 is SGHNT and CDR2 is YENEEA. The CDR3 totals 17 residues. In nucleotides, the CDR3 is TGTTCCTACCTCAGGGGGACAGGGGTGGGTGGTCTGTACGAGCAGTACTTC. This translates into CSYLRGTGVGGLYEQYF.